This TCR beta chain was sequenced in a study of OX40 agonist ivuxolimab in advanced cancers. About the study: Administration of intravenous ivuxolimab to patients occurred every 2 weeks at 0.01 to 10 mg/kg. Overall study results and limits: Relative to CD4+ cells, CD8+ T cells on average had more expanded clones. The antigens recognized by the expanded peripheral T cells, that is their antigen specificity, were not determined.

As regards this clone: Antigen unknown.

Some clones are missing from TCRdb's copy, which holds only in-frame ones; the method was immunoSEQ multiplex PCR. The table shows 35,000 to 50,000 clones, with about 81% occurring only once. Sampling times: baseline, cycle 4 day 1, cycle 7 day 1. Germline loops: CDR1 SGDLS, CDR2 YYNGEE. This CDR3 is built from 16 residues. V was pared by 3 bases and J by 2 bases, with 4 bases of the junction left unmatched. The TCR was taken from an adult with an advanced solid tumor such as melanoma, head and neck, liver or kidney cancer. The sample was CD4+ or CD8+ T cells sorted from blood, taken in a trial of the OX40 agonist ivuxolimab. The chain recombines TRBV9 with TRBJ2-1; TRBD2 agrees at 11 bases. The chain's CDR3 is CASSETSGRTYNEQFF. For the CDR3, the DNA is TGTGCCAGCAGCGAAACTAGCGGGAGAACCTACAATGAGCAGTTCTTC.